The sequence of this T cell receptor (beta chain) was determined in a study of cytomegalovirus exposure and HLA in healthy donors. Notes on the study in general: TCR beta sequences numbering over 15,000 were associated with HLA alleles at 0.05 false discovery rate in a later analysis. The majority of TCR sequences were rare, yet some public TCRs appeared in many donors. In a later analysis, a missense DCLRE1C variant was linked to TCR beta V- and J-gene trimming. Several V segments, TRBV6-2 and TRBV6-3 among them, could not be told apart and were dropped.

There are a few counts of this clone. The antigen is undetermined. The germline V gene has CDR1 GTSNPN and CDR2 SVGIG (reference sequence). The V gene end was trimmed by 3 bases and the J gene end by 5 bases; junction bases not matched to a gene: 8. This CDR3 spans 14 amino acids. The PCR made use of 60 Vbeta and 13 Jbeta primers. Some clones are missing from TCRdb's copy, which holds only in-frame ones; the method was immunoSEQ multiplex PCR. Among 90,000 to 100,000 clones listed, about two thirds were seen once. This sequence was found in a female donor in good health and CMV-seronegative. Sequenced sample: PBMCs. J is TRBJ2-5 and V is TRBV30; 8 positions agree with TRBD2. CDR3 nucleotides: TGTGCCTGGAGCGTAACGGGGGGGCGGGAGACCCAGTACTTC. This gives the protein CAWSVTGGRETQYF.